This T cell receptor beta chain was captured in a study of T cell repertoires and HLA-DP antigens. Looking at the study overall: Alloreactive CD4+ T cells targeted HLA-DP on transduced HeLa. One alloantigen had around nine groove amino acid differences from self, the other one.

Clones were read by immunoSEQ multiplex PCR, and TCRdb kept only the in-frame ones, dropping some. The sample carries about 73,000 clones, about 80% recorded once. Study-wide findings and caveats: Previously undetected clones averaged approximately 34% and 48% against the two alleles respectively. Pre-culture clonality, approximately 0.036, was far below sorted CD137+ clonality of around 0.39.

The count of this clone is one. Its antigen is not known. Trimming removed 4 bases from V and 3 bases from J, with 9 bases in between. The CDR3 runs to 13 residues. Germline V lookup: CDR1 SNHLY, CDR2 FYNNEI. The receptor's source is a man in his 60s in good health and CMV-seronegative. The sample taken for sequencing was CD4+ T cells from PBMCs. The chain carries TRBV2 and TRBJ2-5; D is unclear. The CDR3 is CASSGIIKETQYF. The CDR3 bases are TGTGCCAGCAGTGGAATCATTAAAGAGACCCAGTACTTC.